The rows below give T cell receptor beta chains drawn from one sample of a study of T cells in Graves' hyperthyroidism and ophthalmopathy. Each CDR3 protein gets one entry after TCRdb re-called the multiplex PCR reads with MiXCR. The sample shows around 420,000 distinct CDR3 sequences, roughly 15% of them seen only once. Sample: blood. The receptors come from a woman aged 18-35 years with Graves' hyperthyroidism. CDR3s include the opening cysteine and the closing phenylalanine or tryptophan. Each record gives: clone size, D gene, J gene, V gene, CDR3 length, CDR3 protein, CDR3 DNA. A D gene is named only where the DNA matches it firmly. Rows give clone size only sometimes, using once, few, many, or a class for an expanded clone.

.,.,TRBJ2-3,TRBV20-1,13,CSARGQVTDTQYF,TGCAGTGCTAGAGGACAGGTCACAGATACGCAGTATTTT
many,.,TRBJ2-1,TRBV18,13,CASRTGDYNEQFF,TGTGCCAGCCGCACAGGAGACTACAATGAGCAGTTCTTC
many,.,TRBJ2-1,TRBV28,16,CASSYQTGSSNNEQFF,TGTGCCAGCAGTTATCAAACCGGGTCCTCCAACAATGAGCAGTTCTTC
many,.,TRBJ1-1,TRBV28,12,CASSSPEAEAFF,TGTGCCAGCAGTTCTCCGGAGGCTGAAGCTTTCTTT
many,.,TRBJ1-5,TRBV6-2/TRBV6-3,15,CASSNGAGPNQPQHF,TGTGCCAGCAGTAACGGTGCAGGGCCCAATCAGCCCCAGCATTTT
.,TRBD1,TRBJ2-4,TRBV7-2,14,CASSLRTGKDIQYF,TGTGCCAGCAGCCTTCGGACAGGGAAGGACATTCAGTACTTC
.,.,TRBJ2-1,TRBV9,14,CASSLTGANNEQFF,TGTGCCAGCAGCCTTACGGGGGCCAACAATGAGCAGTTCTTC
.,TRBD1,TRBJ2-5,TRBV5-1,15,CASSLGKGGVETQYF,TGCGCCAGCAGCTTGGGAAAAGGGGGCGTGGAGACCCAGTACTTC
many,TRBD2,TRBJ2-1,TRBV12-3/TRBV12-4,15,CASSVLGGSGNEQFF,TGTGCCAGCAGTGTCCTGGGCGGGAGTGGGAATGAGCAGTTCTTC
many,.,TRBJ2-1,TRBV29-1,13,CSAEQGSYNEQFF,TGCAGCGCCGAACAGGGTTCCTACAATGAGCAGTTCTTC
few,TRBD2,TRBJ2-1,TRBV12-3/TRBV12-4,15,CASRPGTSGSHEQFF,TGTGCCAGCAGGCCTGGGACTAGCGGGAGTCATGAGCAGTTCTTC
many,TRBD1,TRBJ2-6,TRBV6-4,16,CASSPTGDSGANVLTF,TGTGCCAGCAGCCCAACAGGGGACTCTGGGGCCAACGTCCTGACTTTC
many,TRBD1,TRBJ2-7,TRBV7-9,14,CASSLENRGHEQYF,TGTGCCAGCAGCTTAGAAAACAGGGGCCACGAGCAGTACTTC
.,TRBD1,TRBJ1-2,TRBV5-5,13,CASSLGQADGYTF,TGTGCCAGCAGTCTCGGACAGGCAGATGGCTACACCTTC
few,TRBD2,TRBJ2-1,TRBV6-1,19,CASSQSGLAGAFGTDEQFF,TGTGCCAGCAGCCAGTCGGGACTAGCGGGAGCTTTCGGGACGGATGAGCAGTTCTTC
many,.,TRBJ2-5,TRBV28,17,CASSIFGSLERQETQYF,TGTGCCAGCAGTATTTTCGGGAGTCTTGAGCGGCAAGAGACCCAGTACTTC
many,TRBD1,TRBJ1-2,TRBV6-1,18,CASIPSGTRGEKGYGYTF,TGTGCCAGCATTCCATCCGGGACCAGGGGGGAAAAGGGCTATGGCTACACCTTC
many,.,TRBJ2-2,TRBV28,15,CASSFFGRNTGELFF,TGTGCCAGCAGTTTTTTTGGCAGAAACACCGGGGAGCTGTTTTTT
.,.,TRBJ2-2,TRBV12-3/TRBV12-4,12,CASRDGTGELFF,TGTGCCAGCAGGGACGGAACCGGGGAGCTGTTTTTT
many,.,TRBJ2-5,TRBV6-2/TRBV6-3,17,CASRRKGPRSPQETQYF,TGTGCCAGCAGAAGGAAAGGCCCCAGAAGTCCTCAAGAGACCCAGTACTTC
.,TRBD2,TRBJ2-2,TRBV5-4,16,CASSVMAREGHGELFF,TGTGCCAGCAGCGTGATGGCGCGGGAGGGCCACGGGGAGCTGTTTTTT
few,.,TRBJ1-3,TRBV28,13,CASSPYGGQLPDF,TGTGCCAGCAGTCCCTATGGTGGACAGCTACCCGATTTT
many,.,TRBJ2-2,TRBV4-2,13,CASSQVGTGELFF,TGTGCCAGCAGCCAAGTAGGGACCGGGGAGCTGTTTTTT
many,.,TRBJ2-7,TRBV28,14,CASSPSDRAYEQYF,TGTGCCAGCAGTCCCTCCGACAGAGCCTACGAGCAGTACTTC
.,TRBD2,TRBJ2-7,TRBV20-1,14,CSAPRTSGSYEQYF,TGCAGTGCTCCCCGGACTAGCGGCTCCTACGAGCAGTACTTC
many,.,TRBJ1-3,TRBV6-1,13,CASSGQGGNTIYF,TGTGCCAGCAGCGGGCAGGGTGGAAACACCATATATTTT
many,.,TRBJ1-1,TRBV29-1,12,CSAQVLGTEAFF,TGCAGTGCACAGGTTTTAGGCACTGAAGCTTTCTTT
.,TRBD2,TRBJ2-1,TRBV5-1,15,CASSPAGVSYNEQFF,TGCGCCAGCAGCCCAGCGGGAGTTTCCTACAATGAGCAGTTCTTC
few,.,TRBJ2-1,TRBV5-1,15,CASSFRQASYNEQFF,TGCGCCAGCAGCTTTAGACAAGCCTCCTACAATGAGCAGTTCTTC
many,.,TRBJ2-7,TRBV20-1,15,CSARDSQSRTYEQYF,TGCAGTGCTAGAGATTCACAGTCGAGAACATACGAGCAGTACTTC
.,.,TRBJ2-7,TRBV20-1,14,CSARRSRGYHEQYF,TGCAGTGCTAGAAGGAGTCGGGGGTACCACGAGCAGTACTTC
many,TRBD2,TRBJ2-7,TRBV28,17,CASSFVAGGSGGGEQYF,TGTGCCAGCAGTTTTGTAGCGGGTGGCAGCGGGGGGGGCGAGCAGTACTTC
few,TRBD1,TRBJ2-7,TRBV9,16,CASSGTGTGNFYEQYF,TGTGCCAGCAGCGGAACCGGGACAGGAAACTTTTACGAGCAGTACTTC
many,.,TRBJ1-5,TRBV30,13,CAWSVRSNQPQHF,TGTGCCTGGAGTGTACGTAGCAATCAGCCCCAGCATTTT
few,TRBD2,TRBJ2-1,TRBV5-1,15,CASTSSGNSYNEQFF,TGCGCCAGCACATCTAGCGGAAACTCCTACAATGAGCAGTTCTTC
many,.,TRBJ2-3,TRBV20-1,12,CSAGGRGDTQYF,TGCAGTGCTGGGGGAAGGGGAGATACGCAGTATTTT
many,.,TRBJ2-3,TRBV28,15,CASSPGAGATDTQYF,TGTGCCAGCAGCCCCGGGGCGGGCGCGACAGATACGCAGTATTTT
many,.,TRBJ1-2,TRBV18,13,CASSPSDSRGYTF,TGTGCCAGCTCACCTTCCGACTCCCGTGGCTACACCTTC
few,.,TRBJ1-1,TRBV4-3,15,CASSQVAGLNTEAFF,TGCGCCAGCAGCCAAGTTGCCGGTCTGAACACTGAAGCTTTCTTT
few,.,TRBJ2-5,TRBV30,11,CAWNSGFTQYF,TGTGCCTGGAACAGCGGGTTCACCCAGTACTTC
many,TRBD1,TRBJ2-7,TRBV3-1,14,CASSPKQGAYEQYF,TGTGCCAGCAGCCCTAAACAGGGGGCCTACGAGCAGTACTTC
.,TRBD1,TRBJ1-1,TRBV29-1,14,CSVVRRGRDTEAFF,TGCAGCGTTGTCCGCAGGGGGCGCGACACTGAAGCTTTCTTT
few,TRBD1,TRBJ1-2,TRBV15,14,CATTPDRGNYGYTF,TGTGCCACCACTCCGGACAGGGGGAACTATGGCTACACCTTC
many,.,TRBJ1-5,TRBV20-1,15,CSAREWGVSNQPQHF,TGCAGTGCTAGAGAATGGGGGGTTAGCAATCAGCCCCAGCATTTT
many,.,TRBJ2-7,TRBV10-2,13,CASSQGDGSEQYF,TGCGCCAGTTCACAGGGAGATGGGTCCGAGCAGTACTTC
.,.,TRBJ1-5,TRBV5-1,14,CASSLTPFGQPQHF,TGCGCCAGCAGCTTGACCCCCTTCGGTCAGCCCCAGCATTTT
many,.,TRBJ2-7,TRBV27,14,CASSSPGYPYEQYF,TGTGCCAGCAGTTCACCGGGGTACCCCTACGAGCAGTACTTC
.,.,TRBJ1-5,TRBV15,15,CATSGKIQGGQPQHF,TGTGCCACCAGCGGGAAAATACAGGGAGGCCAGCCCCAGCATTTT
many,.,TRBJ2-3,TRBV6-5,14,CASSYFSDTDTQYF,TGTGCCAGCAGTTACTTCTCAGACACAGATACGCAGTATTTT
many,.,TRBJ1-1,TRBV9,13,CASSTYEGTEAFF,TGTGCCAGCAGCACGTACGAGGGCACTGAAGCTTTCTTT
many,.,TRBJ1-5,TRBV6-6,15,CASSYRQDSNQPQHF,TGTGCCAGCAGTTACCGGCAGGATAGCAATCAGCCCCAGCATTTT
.,TRBD2,TRBJ2-4,TRBV19,22,CASSTLLLLSGRAEAAKNIQYF,TGTGCCAGTAGTACCCTCCTCTTGTTAAGCGGGAGGGCCGAGGCGGCCAAAAACATTCAGTACTTC
.,.,TRBJ1-4,TRBV5-1,17,CASSGRDGTAINEKLFF,TGCGCCAGCAGCGGCCGGGACGGTACCGCAATTAATGAAAAACTGTTTTTT
many,TRBD1,TRBJ2-7,TRBV28,13,CASSPGQVYEQYF,TGTGCCAGCAGTCCGGGACAGGTGTACGAGCAGTACTTC
.,.,TRBJ2-1,TRBV29-1,12,CSVYATQDEQFF,TGCAGCGTTTACGCAACCCAGGATGAGCAGTTCTTC
.,.,TRBJ2-6,TRBV19,18,CASSPTGSHVSGANVLTF,TGTGCCAGTAGTCCAACAGGGTCTCACGTCTCTGGGGCCAACGTCCTGACTTTC
many,.,TRBJ2-1,TRBV3-1,12,CASSQDINEQFF,TGTGCCAGCAGCCAAGATATCAATGAGCAGTTCTTC